These 2 T cell receptor beta chains came from one sample sequenced in a study of shared clonotypes between healthy human individuals. Clones were sequenced by immunoSEQ multiplex PCR, and TCRdb holds only the in-frame ones, with some missing. The sample has about 1.1 million clones, approximately 80% seen once; the top ten hold roughly 0.57%. Source material: memory CD4+ T cells from PBMCs. The subset was: CD45RA-negative fraction. These receptors all stem from a young man in good health. Some clones in this sample may be carry-over from other donors' samples.

Here the CDR3 DNA reads TGCGCCAGCAGCCAAGCTCTCTCGGTGTCCCAACCCTCTCAAGAGACCCAGTACTTC. It yields the protein CASSQALSVSQPSQETQYF. This chain links TRBV4-1 with TRBJ2-5, with D uncertain. The germline gives CDR1 MGHRA, CDR2 YSYEKL. The V gene lost 1 base and the J gene lost 2 bases, with 23 bases spanning the gap. The CDR3 is 19 residues long.

V usage is TRBV7-9 and J usage is TRBJ1-2; TRBD1 matches at 12 bases. The CDR3 is 15 amino acids. V trimming: 3 bases; J trimming: 7 bases; junction bases outside the gene matches: 6. CDR1 is SEHNR and CDR2 is FQNEAQ in the germline V gene (reference sequence). The CDR3 here is CASSFSGQGAGGYTF. CDR3 nucleotide sequence: TGTGCCAGCAGCTTTTCGGGACAGGGGGCAGGTGGCTACACCTTC.